The 17 T cell receptor beta chains listed next were all sequenced from one sample in a study of beta chain features in type 1 diabetes. Study observations and caveats: Significant though moderate, a shortening of TCRB CDR3s appeared in all four CD4+ subsets of Type 1 diabetes patients.

For these receptors, no antigen is known. cDNA synthesis used the whole RNA isolate, giving expressed TCRB sequences. This table comes from immunoSEQ multiplex PCR, and its TCRdb copy is limited to in-frame clones, with some not included. The sample includes 500,000 to 850,000 clones, about 14% seen only once; the top ten take just under 0.04%. Sequenced material: naive CD4+ T cells from blood. The receptors shown here come from a man between 18 and 29 years old with type 1 diabetes.

The J gene is TRBJ2-5, the V gene TRBV2, with 7 bases aligning to TRBD1. This CDR3 has 14 amino acids. V was pared by 1 base and J by 5 bases, with 4 bases of the junction left unmatched. The germline V gene encodes CDR1 SNHLY and CDR2 FYNNEI. For the CDR3, the DNA is TGTGCCAGCAGTGAAGTGGTCAGGGGGGAGACCCAGTACTTC. It codes for CASSEVVRGETQYF. Full variable domain (rest looked up from reference TRBV2 and TRBJ2-5): EPEVTQTPSHQVTQMGQEVILRCVPISNHLYFYWYRQILGQKVEFLVSFYNNEISEKSEIFDDQFSVERPDGSNFTLKIRSTKLEDSAMYFCASSEVVRGETQYFGPGTRLLVL.

The table lists this clone with a few counts. The chain uses TRBV5-1 and TRBJ2-7; 8 positions agree with TRBD1. Germline V gene lookup returns CDR1 SGHRS and CDR2 YFSETQ. Trimming cost V 4 bases and J 2 bases; bases outside gene matches: 8. The CDR3 spans 15 residues. CDR3 sequence (DNA): TGCGCCAGCAGCCCCCGACAGGGGACCCCCTACGAGCAGTACTTC. Its translation: CASSPRQGTPYEQYF.

This clone was observed a handful of times. The chain has TRBV23-1 and TRBJ2-5, with 8 nucleotides matching TRBD2. TRBV23-1 is assigned to the ORF class and has an uncertain function. The CDR3 is 14 amino acids. With V trimmed by 9 bases and J by 5 bases, 11 bases remained unmatched. CDR3 amino acids: CASPSSGGGETQYF. The CDR3 bases are TGCGCCAGTCCCTCCAGCGGGGGAGGTGAGACCCAGTACTTC.

The genes are TRBV7-2 and TRBJ2-7; 9 nucleotides align to TRBD2. Losses at the gene ends were 6 bases for V and 2 bases for J; bases not matched to a gene: 2. The germline gives CDR1 SGHTA, CDR2 FQGNSA. This CDR3 has 13 amino acids. In DNA form, the CDR3 reads TGTGCCAGCAGAATAGCGGGAGCCTACGAGCAGTACTTC. This sequence encodes CASRIAGAYEQYF.

This clone has a handful of counts. CDR3 sequence (DNA): TGTGCCGAAGGAACAAACAGGGGATCGGTGAACACTGAAGCTTTCTTT. Its protein is CAEGTNRGSVNTEAFF. This chain connects TRBV7-9 to TRBJ1-1; 7 bases map to TRBD1. CDR3 length: 16 residues. Per germline, CDR1 SEHNR and CDR2 FQNEAQ (reference sequence). V was pared by 11 bases and J by 0 bases, with 15 bases of the junction left unmatched.

This clone was observed a handful of times. This chain links TRBV7-2 with TRBJ2-3, with a tentative D call TRBD1 (6 bases). This CDR3 has 17 amino acids. Germline V gene data show CDR1 as SGHTA and CDR2 as FQGNSA. V dropped 2 bases and J dropped 1 base, with 16 bases sitting between them. This chain's CDR3 is CASSLLEGGWGTDTQYF. The CDR3 coding sequence is TGTGCCAGCAGCTTATTGGAAGGGGGTTGGGGCACAGATACGCAGTATTTT.

The chain couples TRBV5-4 to TRBJ2-7; D not resolved. Germline V gene sequence: CDR1 SGHNT, CDR2 YYREEE (reference sequence). This CDR3 spans 14 amino acids. V was clipped by 4 bases and J by 5 bases, with 16 bases between them. The CDR3 protein is CASSPYRNVDEQYF. In nucleotides, the CDR3 is TGTGCCAGCAGCCCATATAGAAACGTCGACGAGCAGTACTTC. The full variable domain, completed using reference TRBV5-4 and TRBJ2-7, is ETGVTQSPTHLIKTRGQQVTLRCSSQSGHNTVSWYQQALGQGPQFIFQYYREEENGRGNFPPRFSGLQFPNYSSELNVNALELDDSALYLCASSPYRNVDEQYFGPGTRLTVT.

This clone was detected only a few times. The V gene is TRBV28, the J gene TRBJ2-2; D is unresolved. Trimming removed 7 bases at V and 3 bases at J, with 6 bases between. CDR3 length: 12 residues. Per the germline V gene, CDR1 is MDHEN and CDR2 is SYDVKM. CDR3 nucleotide sequence: TGTGCCAGCACCCGATACACCGGGGAGCTGTTTTTT. This translates into CASTRYTGELFF.

The V call is TRBV29-1, the J call TRBJ2-1; TRBD2 is a possible D gene (5 bases). Germline CDR1 and CDR2: SQVTM and ANQGSEA. The CDR3 is made up of 13 amino acids. Trimming cost V 3 bases and J 3 bases, with 9 bases left between them. In nucleotides, the CDR3 is TGCAGCGTTGATTCCCGGGACTACAATGAGCAGTTCTTC. Protein: CSVDSRDYNEQFF.

The chain uses TRBV6-5 and TRBJ2-7; 9 bases are a match to TRBD2. This CDR3 comprises 14 residues. The V gene end was trimmed by 5 bases and the J gene end by 2 bases; junction bases not matched to a gene: 4. Germline V CDR1 and CDR2: MNHEY, SVGAGI. CDR3 residues: CASSLAGSTYEQYF. The CDR3 DNA is TGTGCCAGCAGTCTAGCGGGGTCTACCTACGAGCAGTACTTC.

V is TRBV29-1 and J is TRBJ1-2, with 9 bases lining up with TRBD1. The CDR3 is 12 residues long. Trimming at V came to 6 bases and at J to 8 bases, leaving 7 bases not matched to a gene. The germline CDR1 and CDR2 sequences are SQVTM and ANQGSEA. CDR3 nucleotides: TGCAGCGTCGCTGGACAGGGGAAGGGCTACACCTTC. Residues: CSVAGQGKGYTF.

The chain is built from TRBV11-2 and TRBJ2-7, with TRBD1 as a possible D gene (5 bases). The CDR3 runs 15 residues. Germline V CDR1 and CDR2: SGHAT, FQNNGV. Trimming pared 6 bases from V and 0 bases from J, leaving 15 bases between. CDR3 protein: CASSPTGGVSYEQYF. CDR3 nucleotides: TGTGCCAGCAGTCCTACAGGTGGAGTCTCCTACGAGCAGTACTTC.

This chain connects TRBV5-4 to TRBJ2-1; 10 bases agree with TRBD2. This CDR3 spans 18 amino acids. The V gene end was trimmed by 1 base and the J gene end by 4 bases; junction bases not matched to a gene: 11. Germline loops: CDR1 SGHNT, CDR2 YYREEE (reference sequence). CDR3 in DNA: TGTGCCAGCAGCTTGTCACATGGAGCTAGCGGGAGATACAATGAGCAGTTCTTC. Translating it yields CASSLSHGASGRYNEQFF.

This sequence joins TRBV19 and TRBJ2-1, with TRBD2 matching 12 bases. V lost 6 bases, J lost 8 bases, and 8 bases stayed unmatched. The germline V gene has CDR1 LNHDA and CDR2 SQIVND (reference sequence). The CDR3 is 15 residues long. The chain's CDR3 is CASRSASGGAYEQFF. CDR3 sequence (DNA): TGTGCCAGTAGATCGGCTAGCGGGGGGGCCTATGAGCAGTTCTTC.

V usage is TRBV7-9 and J usage is TRBJ2-3; 7 bases are shared with TRBD2. CDR1 and CDR2 from the germline V gene are SEHNR and FQNEAQ (reference sequence). V shed 4 bases, J shed 3 bases, and the junction held 7 bases outside the gene matches. The CDR3 is made up of 15 amino acids. The CDR3 protein is CASSSRAGATDTQYF. The CDR3 coding sequence is TGTGCCAGCAGCTCCCGGGCGGGAGCTACAGATACGCAGTATTTT.

This chain joins TRBV7-9 and TRBJ2-7; 11 bases are a match to TRBD2. Germline V gene sequence: CDR1 SEHNR, CDR2 FQNEAQ (reference sequence). J was trimmed by 5 bases and V by 5 bases; bases with no gene match: 8. CDR3 length: 15 residues. The CDR3 protein is CASSPRRTSGHEQYF. The CDR3 DNA is TGTGCCAGCAGCCCCCGACGGACTAGCGGGCACGAGCAGTACTTC.

The chain joins TRBV6-1 to TRBJ2-4; maybe TRBD2 (5 bases). The germline V and J ends were trimmed by 1 base and 8 bases, with 12 bases remaining between them. Germline V gene data show CDR1 as MNHNS and CDR2 as SASEGT. The length of the CDR3 is 14 residues. As DNA, the CDR3 is TGTGCCAGCAGTGAAGGTGGCTCGAGGGACATTCAGTACTTC. Protein: CASSEGGSRDIQYF.